Listed below are T cell receptor beta chains from one sample, sequenced in a study of T cell responses to AZD1222 COVID-19 vaccine. Method: immunoSEQ multiplex PCR; TCRdb's copy keeps in-frame clones and lacks some. The table has 160,000 or so clones, roughly 90% seen once; the top ten hold less than 6.5%. The source was peripheral blood, collected on day 0 of AZD1222 vaccination. The receptors derive from an adult in good health. Each CDR3 is given with its conserved first and last residue. A D gene is named only where the DNA matches it firmly. Clone size is given for some rows only: seen once, a few or many times, or a class if the clone is expanded.

>TRBJ1-1|NA|TRBV3-1/TRBV3-2|NA
CASSQAGGPDYEAFF
TGTGCCAGCAGCCAAGCTGGGGGCCCGGATTATGAAGCTTTCTTT
>TRBJ2-2|NA|TRBV6-2/TRBV6-3|NA
CASSYSLDTGELFF
TGTGCCAGCAGTTACTCGTTGGACACCGGGGAGCTGTTTTTT
>TRBJ2-3|few|TRBV9|NA
CASSVVGTGPTDTQYF
TGTGCCAGCAGCGTAGTGGGTACAGGGCCCACAGATACGCAGTATTTT
>TRBJ1-2|NA|TRBV29-1|NA
CSVDPALYGYTF
TGCAGCGTTGATCCGGCCCTCTATGGCTACACCTTC
>TRBJ2-1|NA|TRBV4-3|NA
CASSQEVRGRVLPRAYNEQFF
TGCGCCAGCAGCCAAGAGGTTCGTGGGCGGGTGCTTCCGAGGGCCTACAATGAGCAGTTCTTC
>TRBJ2-7|NA|TRBV24-1|NA
CATSDYYEQYF
TGTGCCACCAGTGATTACTACGAGCAGTACTTC
>TRBJ2-7|NA|TRBV7-2|NA
CASSNTGFGGPYF
TGTGCCAGCAGCAATACAGGGTTTGGGGGTCCGTACTTC
>TRBJ1-5|once|TRBV28|NA
CASSLDAHQPQHF
TGTGCCAGCAGTTTAGACGCCCATCAGCCCCAGCATTTT
>TRBJ1-5|NA|TRBV7-9|NA
CASSLQGLDQPQHF
TGTGCCAGCAGCTTACAGGGACTGGATCAGCCCCAGCATTTT
>TRBJ2-7|NA|TRBV5-6|NA
CASSLTLTYEQYF
TGTGCCAGCAGCTTGACCCTAACCTACGAGCAGTACTTC
>TRBJ1-5|NA|TRBV19|NA
CASSLGARNQPQHF
TGTGCCAGTAGTTTAGGGGCGAGGAATCAGCCCCAGCATTTT
>TRBJ2-1|once|TRBV19|TRBD2
CASSLLAGVSNEQFF
TGTGCCAGTAGTTTACTAGCGGGGGTATCCAATGAGCAGTTCTTC
>TRBJ1-1|once|TRBV19|NA
CASSIGSTEAFF
TGTGCCAGTAGTATAGGAAGCACTGAAGCTTTCTTT
>TRBJ1-1|once|TRBV5-5|TRBD1
CASLGRGHGEAFF
TGTGCCAGCTTGGGGAGGGGGCACGGGGAAGCTTTCTTT
>TRBJ2-5|NA|TRBV6-5|TRBD2
CASFTSGRPETQYF
TGTGCCAGCTTCACTAGCGGGAGACCCGAGACCCAGTACTTC
>TRBJ1-2|NA|TRBV5-6|NA
CASSFKRGGYGYTF
TGTGCCAGCAGCTTCAAACGGGGGGGCTATGGCTACACCTTC
>TRBJ1-4|NA|TRBV28|NA
CASSLVQGEKLFF
TGTGCCAGCAGTTTAGTCCAGGGTGAAAAACTGTTTTTT
>TRBJ1-1|NA|TRBV4-1|NA
CASSPSSHKDTEAFF
TGCGCCAGCAGCCCATCCTCACATAAGGACACTGAAGCTTTCTTT
>TRBJ2-2|NA|TRBV9|TRBD2
CASSVGRLAGDTGELFF
TGTGCCAGCAGCGTAGGCCGACTAGCGGGAGACACCGGGGAGCTGTTTTTT
>TRBJ1-2|NA|TRBV19|NA
CASRNRDRQGGGYTF
TGTGCCAGTAGGAACCGGGACCGCCAAGGAGGTGGCTACACCTTC
>TRBJ1-1|NA|TRBV28|NA
CASSPVGEAFF
TGTGCCAGCAGTCCGGTCGGTGAAGCTTTCTTT
>TRBJ1-1|NA|TRBV4-1|NA
CASSQDRDTGFVAHMNTEAFF
TGCGCCAGCAGCCAAGACCGGGACACTGGCTTCGTCGCACACATGAACACTGAAGCTTTCTTT
>TRBJ2-7|NA|TRBV30|NA
CAWAKSYEQYF
TGTGCCTGGGCTAAGAGTTACGAGCAGTACTTC
>TRBJ2-7|NA|TRBV5-8|NA
CASSFDEQYF
TGTGCCAGCAGCTTTGACGAGCAGTACTTC
>TRBJ1-2|NA|TRBV7-2|TRBD1
CASSLKGADYGYTF
TGTGCCAGCAGCTTGAAGGGGGCTGACTATGGCTACACCTTC